A single sample gave rise to the 16 T cell receptor beta chains below, sequenced in a study of blood T cells in healthy people across ages. A J-beta primer mix and a sample-barcoded 5' primer were used in a second PCR of roughly 6 to 11 cycles. TCRdb fed the 5' RACE reads into MiXCR, producing one record per CDR3 protein. The data show 700,000 or so distinct CDR3 sequences, about a fifth seen once. The sequenced sample was blood. Source of these receptors: a man in his 70s in good health.

The gene calls are TRBV14 and TRBJ2-4; D possibly corresponds to TRBD1 (6 bases). This CDR3 comprises 16 residues. The germline V and J ends were trimmed by 4 bases and 0 bases, with 13 bases remaining between them. Per germline, CDR1 SGHDN and CDR2 FVKESK. The CDR3, as DNA: TGTGCCAGCAGCCCAACCAGGGGTTTAGCCAAAAACATTCAGTACTTC. Protein product: CASSPTRGLAKNIQYF. Supplemented by reference TRBV14 and TRBJ2-4, the full variable domain reads EAGVTQFPSHSVIEKGQTVTLRCDPISGHDNLYWYRRVMGKEIKFLLHFVKESKQDESGMPNNRFLAERTGGTYSTLKVQPAELEDSGVYFCASSPTRGLAKNIQYFGAGTRLSVL.

The sample holds one count of this clonotype. V gene TRBV27 combines with J gene TRBJ2-1; 7 bases are shared with TRBD1. With V trimmed by 5 bases and J by 0 bases, 7 bases remained unmatched. CDR3 length: 16 residues. The V gene's germline CDR1 is MNHEY and CDR2 SMNVEV (reference sequence). The CDR3 protein is CASSTNRGGSYNEQFF. The CDR3 DNA follows: TGTGCCAGCAGTACCAACAGGGGTGGCTCCTACAATGAGCAGTTCTTC.

This clonotype has just a few counts. The chain recombines TRBV24-1 with TRBJ2-2; TRBD2 aligns across 10 bases. After removal of 7 bases from V and 1 base from J, the junction contained 5 bases not matched to a gene. There are 16 residues in the CDR3. CDR1 and CDR2 from the germline V gene are KGHDR and SFDVKD. This CDR3 reads CATREAGGMNTGELFF. CDR3 bases: TGTGCCACCAGGGAAGCGGGAGGGATGAACACCGGGGAGCTGTTTTTT.

This sequence joins TRBV15 and TRBJ2-7, with unresolved D. The germline gives CDR1 LNHNV, CDR2 YYDKDF (reference sequence). The CDR3 length is 15 residues. V was cut by 0 bases and J by 1 base, with 10 bases left in between. CDR3 nucleotides: TGTGCCACCAGCAGAGATGGGGAATGGTCCTACGAGCAGTACTTC. This translates into CATSRDGEWSYEQYF.

This clonotype was seen more than once but under ten times. The chain is built from TRBV27 and TRBJ1-4; D is ambiguous. There are 12 residues in the CDR3. Between the trimmed V and J ends, which lost 4 bases and 11 bases, there was a span of 11 bases. Germline V gene data show CDR1 as MNHEY and CDR2 as SMNVEV (reference sequence). CDR3 in amino acids: CASSSPAGKLFF. In DNA form, the CDR3 reads TGTGCCAGCAGTTCCCCGGCCGGTAAACTGTTTTTT. Combining the CDR3 with reference TRBV27 and TRBJ1-4 gives the whole variable domain EAQVTQNPRYLITVTGKKLTVTCSQNMNHEYMSWYRQDPGLGLRQIYYSMNVEVTDKGDVPEGYKVSRKEKRNFPLILESPSPNQTSLYFCASSSPAGKLFFGSGTQLSVL.

The chain recombines TRBV14 with TRBJ1-4, with D perhaps matching TRBD1 (5 bases). V lost 4 bases, J lost 8 bases, and 23 bases lay in between. The germline V gene has CDR1 SGHDN and CDR2 FVKESK. The CDR3 consists of 17 residues. CDR3 in DNA: TGTGCCAGCAGCCCCGATGGTGGGGCCGGCCAGTGGGAAAAACTGTTTTTT. Translating it yields CASSPDGGAGQWEKLFF. The full variable domain, with the rest looked up from reference TRBV14 and TRBJ1-4, is EAGVTQFPSHSVIEKGQTVTLRCDPISGHDNLYWYRRVMGKEIKFLLHFVKESKQDESGMPNNRFLAERTGGTYSTLKVQPAELEDSGVYFCASSPDGGAGQWEKLFFGSGTQLSVL.

This clonotype was observed a handful of times. The rearrangement uses TRBV2 and TRBJ2-1, with D possibly matching TRBD1 (6 bases). The V gene lost 6 bases and the J gene lost 5 bases, with 11 bases spanning the gap. The CDR3 loop spans 13 amino acids. CDR1 is SNHLY and CDR2 is FYNNEI in the germline V gene. The CDR3 reads CASRLDSNNEQFF. For the CDR3, the DNA is TGTGCCAGCAGATTGGACAGTAACAATGAGCAGTTCTTC.

This clonotype has at least ten counts. The chain uses TRBV24-1 and TRBJ2-6, with TRBD1 matching over 8 bases. This CDR3 comprises 19 residues. With 3 bases clipped from V and 1 base from J, the junction kept 10 bases outside the gene matches. Per germline, CDR1 KGHDR and CDR2 SFDVKD. This chain's CDR3 is CATSDTRDRSFSGANVLTF. The CDR3 region has the DNA TGTGCCACCAGTGATACCCGGGACAGGTCCTTTTCTGGGGCCAACGTCCTGACTTTC.

Comment on this clonotype: The conserved phenylalanine or tryptophan is not found at the CDR3 terminus, so this likely reflects a read error. The CDR3 DNA is TGCGCCAGCAGCCAGGGGGACATCAAGAATGAGCAGTTCCTC. It codes for CASSQGDIKNEQFL. The rearrangement links TRBV4-1 to TRBJ2-1, with a weak D call TRBD1 (6 bases). The CDR3 length is 14 residues. Germline CDR1 MGHRA, CDR2 YSYEKL. V lost 3 bases, J lost 7 bases, and 13 bases lay in between.

This sequence joins TRBV9 and TRBJ2-1, with D perhaps matching TRBD2 (6 bases). The V end lost 3 bases, the J end lost 5 bases, and 12 bases lay between the germline ends. CDR3 length: 14 amino acids. Germline V gives CDR1 SGDLS, CDR2 YYNGEE. Here the CDR3 DNA reads TGTGCCAGCAGCGCAAGTAGCGGACACAATGAGCAGTTCTTC. Amino acid sequence: CASSASSGHNEQFF. Full variable domain (rest looked up from reference TRBV9 and TRBJ2-1): DSGVTQTPKHLITATGQRVTLRCSPRSGDLSVYWYQQSLDQGLQFLIQYYNGEERAKGNILERFSAQQFPDLHSELNLSSLELGDSALYFCASSASSGHNEQFFGPGTRLTVL.

This clonotype was counted only a few times. The V call is TRBV12-3 or TRBV12-4, the J call TRBJ2-3; TRBD1 matches 8 bases. The junction had 6 bases not matched to a gene; V was cut back by 5 bases and J by 2 bases. The CDR3 loop spans 15 amino acids. The chain's CDR3 is CASSRTGQATDTQYF. As DNA, the CDR3 is TGTGCCAGCAGTCGAACGGGACAGGCCACAGATACGCAGTATTTT.

In this sample, this clonotype turned up a few times. This rearrangement joins TRBV20-1 to TRBJ2-5, with a tentative D call TRBD2 (6 bases). This CDR3 contains 13 residues. CDR1 and CDR2 (germline): DFQATT, SNEGSKA (reference sequence). Trimming left V 3 bases short and J 3 bases short, with 11 bases between. CDR3 loop: CSASASVKETQYF. CDR3 in DNA: TGCAGTGCTAGCGCTAGCGTCAAAGAGACCCAGTACTTC.

This clonotype is a singleton in its sample. This chain connects TRBV11-2 to TRBJ2-2; D gene ambiguous. V lost 1 base and J 15 bases, leaving 12 bases between the germline ends. The CDR3 is 12 amino acids. From germline, CDR1 is SGHAT and CDR2 FQNNGV. The DNA for the CDR3 is TGTGCCAGCAGCTTAGTCTCATACTTGGTGTTTTTT. Its translation is CASSLVSYLVFF.

This clonotype was recorded a few times. The chain combines TRBV3-1 with TRBJ2-5, with TRBD1 as a possible D gene (5 bases). TRBJ2-7 matches the DNA end more closely, so the J call is doubtful. The CDR3 is 14 amino acids. Germline V gene data show CDR1 as LGHDT and CDR2 as YNNKEL (reference sequence). The CDR3 loop is CASSQTVASYEQYV. CDR3 coding DNA: TGTGCCAGCAGCCAGACAGTAGCCTCCTACGAGCAGTACGTC.

The rearrangement uses TRBV24-1 and TRBJ1-4, with D possibly TRBD1 on 6 matching bases. Germline V gene lookup returns CDR1 KGHDR and CDR2 SFDVKD. CDR3 length: 14 amino acids. Trimming pared 2 bases from V and 7 bases from J, leaving 10 bases between. The CDR3: CATSDSGDFEKLFF. CDR3 DNA sequence: TGTGCCACCAGTGATTCAGGGGATTTTGAAAAACTGTTTTTT.

This clonotype was seen a single time. The chain combines TRBV29-1 with TRBJ2-5, with D possibly TRBD2 on 6 matching bases. Matching the DNA end better, TRBJ2-1 makes the J call doubtful. This CDR3 has 12 residues. CDR1 is SQVTM and CDR2 is ANQGSEA in the germline V gene. The CDR3 DNA follows: TGCAGCGTTTATCCGGGGAGGAATGAGCAGTTCTTC. Protein sequence: CSVYPGRNEQFF.